This T cell receptor (beta chain) derives from a study of T-cell memory formation after mild COVID-19. MiXCR, applied by TCRdb to the 5' RACE reads, yields one record per CDR3 protein. The sample consists of about 90,000 distinct CDR3 sequences, approximately 13% of them appearing once. This CDR3 is 11 amino acids long. The ends were cut back, 4 bases at V and 6 bases at J, with 10 bases in the middle. The germline V gene encodes CDR1 SQVTM and CDR2 ANQGSEA. This clonotype originated in an adult woman who had mild COVID-19 (a few samples of this study predate the infection). Cell type and time point are not known. Sequenced sample: PBMCs or a T cell subset sorted from them (not recorded which). The J gene is TRBJ2-7, the V gene TRBV29-1; D unresolved. The CDR3 DNA is TGCAGCGTTGCCCCCCCCATCGAGCAGTACTTC. Translation gives CSVAPPIEQYF.